This T cell receptor beta chain was identified during a study of memory CD4+ T cells and cytomegalovirus serostatus. The CDR3 loop spans 17 amino acids. Trimming took 4 bases from V and 0 from J; bases not matched to a gene: 10. Germline CDR1 is SGHRS and CDR2 is YFSETQ. The sort gate was single viable CD3+CD4+CD8-CD45RO+ cells for memory CD4+ T cells. CD4+ T cells were isolated by positive magnetic selection. Methods used by the authors: After removing out-of-frame reads, 2 million to 2.5 million distinct TCRbeta sequences remained. Sequencing was performed with immunoSEQ multiplex PCR; in TCRdb, only in-frame clones are kept and a portion is missing. That table is the source of V, J and clone size, and D and trimming were worked out from the DNA. This table holds tens of thousands of clones, 70% to 80% found once.

J is TRBJ2-3 and V is TRBV5-1; 8 bases align to TRBD2. The receptor was derived from an adult in good health and CMV-seronegative. Source material: memory CD4+ T cells from blood. Written as DNA, the CDR3 is TGCGCCAGCAGCCCCGCCCTGGCGGGGGGAAGCACAGATACGCAGTATTTT. This sequence encodes CASSPALAGGSTDTQYF.